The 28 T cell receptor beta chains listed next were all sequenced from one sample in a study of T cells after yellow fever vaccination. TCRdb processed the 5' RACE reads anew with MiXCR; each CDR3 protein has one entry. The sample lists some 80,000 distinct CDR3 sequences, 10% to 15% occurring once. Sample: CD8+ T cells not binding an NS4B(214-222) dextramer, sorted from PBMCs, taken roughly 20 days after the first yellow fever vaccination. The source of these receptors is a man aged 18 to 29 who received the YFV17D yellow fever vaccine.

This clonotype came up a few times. As DNA, the CDR3 is TGTGCCAGCAGCGACTCGGGACACAGCTCCTACAATGAGCAGTTCTTC. Translated, it gives CASSDSGHSSYNEQFF. The chain combines TRBV7-6 with TRBJ2-1; TRBD1 might be the D (6 bases). Per germline, CDR1 SGHVS and CDR2 FNYEAQ. This CDR3 has 16 residues. V gave up 5 bases and J gave up 0 bases, with 14 bases separating them.

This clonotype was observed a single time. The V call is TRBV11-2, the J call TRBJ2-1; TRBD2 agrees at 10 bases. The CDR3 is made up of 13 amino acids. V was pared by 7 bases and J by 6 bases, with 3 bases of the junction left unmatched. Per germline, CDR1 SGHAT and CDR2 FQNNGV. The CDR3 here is CASIRLAGNEQFF. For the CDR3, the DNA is TGTGCCAGCATCAGACTAGCGGGCAATGAGCAGTTCTTC.

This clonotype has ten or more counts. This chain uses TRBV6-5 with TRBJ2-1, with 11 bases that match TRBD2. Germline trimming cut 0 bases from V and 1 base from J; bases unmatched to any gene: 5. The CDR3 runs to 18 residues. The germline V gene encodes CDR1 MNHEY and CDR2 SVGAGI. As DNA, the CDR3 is TGTGCCAGCAGTTACTCTAGCGGGGGGGCCGAGTCCTACAATGAGCAGTTCTTC. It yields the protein CASSYSSGGAESYNEQFF.

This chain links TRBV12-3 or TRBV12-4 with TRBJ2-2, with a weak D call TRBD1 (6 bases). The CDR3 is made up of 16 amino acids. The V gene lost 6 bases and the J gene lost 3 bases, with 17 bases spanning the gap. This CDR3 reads CASRSLDRSYTGELFF. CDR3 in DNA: TGTGCCAGCAGGAGCCTGGACAGAAGCTACACCGGGGAGCTGTTTTTT.

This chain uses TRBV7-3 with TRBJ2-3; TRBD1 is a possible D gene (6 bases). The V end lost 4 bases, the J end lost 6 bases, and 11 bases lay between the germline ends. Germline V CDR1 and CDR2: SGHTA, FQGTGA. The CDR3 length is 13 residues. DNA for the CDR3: TGTGCCAGCAGCTCGACCCAGGGGGATACGCAGTATTTT. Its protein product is CASSSTQGDTQYF.

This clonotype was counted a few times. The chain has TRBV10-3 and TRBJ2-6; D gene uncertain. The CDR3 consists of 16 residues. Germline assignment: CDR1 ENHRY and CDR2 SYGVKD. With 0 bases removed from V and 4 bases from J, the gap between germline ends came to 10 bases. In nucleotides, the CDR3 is TGTGCCATCAGTGAGTCTGGGCCCGCCGGGGCCAACGTCCTGACTTTC. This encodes CAISESGPAGANVLTF.

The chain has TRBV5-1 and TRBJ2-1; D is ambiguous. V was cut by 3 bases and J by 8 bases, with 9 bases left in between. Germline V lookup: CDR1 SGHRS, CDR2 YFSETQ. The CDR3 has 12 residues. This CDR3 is CASSWRLDEQFF. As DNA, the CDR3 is TGCGCCAGCAGCTGGAGATTGGATGAGCAGTTCTTC.

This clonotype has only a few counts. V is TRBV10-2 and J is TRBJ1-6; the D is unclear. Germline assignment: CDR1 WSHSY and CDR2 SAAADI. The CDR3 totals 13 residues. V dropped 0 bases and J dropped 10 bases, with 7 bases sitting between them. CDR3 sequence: CASSESRESPLHF. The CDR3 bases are TGCGCCAGCAGTGAGTCGAGAGAGTCACCCCTCCACTTT.

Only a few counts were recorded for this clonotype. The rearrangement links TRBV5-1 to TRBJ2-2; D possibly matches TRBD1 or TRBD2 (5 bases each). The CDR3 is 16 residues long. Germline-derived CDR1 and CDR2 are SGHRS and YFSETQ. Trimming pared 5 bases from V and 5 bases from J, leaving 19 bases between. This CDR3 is CASRTSRTEGTGELFF. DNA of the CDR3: TGCGCCAGCAGGACCTCAAGGACCGAGGGGACCGGGGAGCTGTTTTTT.

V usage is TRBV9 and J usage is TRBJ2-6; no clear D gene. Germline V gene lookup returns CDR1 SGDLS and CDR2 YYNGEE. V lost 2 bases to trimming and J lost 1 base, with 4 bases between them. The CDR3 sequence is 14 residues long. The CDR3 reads CASSVTSGANVLTF. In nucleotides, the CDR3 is TGTGCCAGCAGCGTGACGTCTGGGGCCAACGTCCTGACTTTC. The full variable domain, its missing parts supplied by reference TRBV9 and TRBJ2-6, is DSGVTQTPKHLITATGQRVTLRCSPRSGDLSVYWYQQSLDQGLQFLIQYYNGEERAKGNILERFSAQQFPDLHSELNLSSLELGDSALYFCASSVTSGANVLTFGAGSRLTVL.

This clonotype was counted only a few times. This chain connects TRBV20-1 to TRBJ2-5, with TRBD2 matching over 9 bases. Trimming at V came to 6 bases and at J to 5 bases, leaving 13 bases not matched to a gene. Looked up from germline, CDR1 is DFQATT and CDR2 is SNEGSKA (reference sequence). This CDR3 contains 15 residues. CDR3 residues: CSAPGLAGPGETQYF. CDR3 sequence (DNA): TGCAGTGCGCCCGGGCTAGCGGGGCCAGGGGAGACCCAGTACTTC.

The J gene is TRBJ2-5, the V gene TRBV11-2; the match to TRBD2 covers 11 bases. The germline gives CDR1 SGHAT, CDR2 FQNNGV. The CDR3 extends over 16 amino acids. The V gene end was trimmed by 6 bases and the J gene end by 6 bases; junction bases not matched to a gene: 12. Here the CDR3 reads CASRQMTSGASKTQYF. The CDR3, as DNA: TGTGCCAGCAGACAGATGACTAGCGGGGCCTCAAAGACCCAGTACTTC.

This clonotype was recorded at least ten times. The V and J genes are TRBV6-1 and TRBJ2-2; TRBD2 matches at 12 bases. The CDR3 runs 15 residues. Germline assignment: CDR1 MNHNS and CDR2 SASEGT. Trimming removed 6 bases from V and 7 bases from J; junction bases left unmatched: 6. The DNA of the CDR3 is TGTGCCAGCAGCCAAACTAGCGGGGGGTTCGGGGAGCTGTTTTTT. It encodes CASSQTSGGFGELFF.

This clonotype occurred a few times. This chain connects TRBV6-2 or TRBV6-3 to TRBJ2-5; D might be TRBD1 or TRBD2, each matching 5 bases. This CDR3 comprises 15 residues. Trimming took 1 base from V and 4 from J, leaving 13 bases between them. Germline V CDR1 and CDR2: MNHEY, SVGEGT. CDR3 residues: CASSYFLAGGETQYF. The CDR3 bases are TGTGCCAGCAGTTACTTTCTAGCTGGGGGAGAGACCCAGTACTTC.

CDR3 sequence reads: CASSSPDRGSGTEAFF. The CDR3, as DNA: TGCGCCAGCAGCTCGCCCGACAGGGGTTCGGGGACTGAAGCTTTCTTT. The genes are TRBV5-1 and TRBJ1-1, with TRBD1 matching 8 bases. J was trimmed by 5 bases and V by 3 bases; bases with no gene match: 12. Germline CDR1 is SGHRS and CDR2 is YFSETQ. The CDR3 sequence is 16 residues long.

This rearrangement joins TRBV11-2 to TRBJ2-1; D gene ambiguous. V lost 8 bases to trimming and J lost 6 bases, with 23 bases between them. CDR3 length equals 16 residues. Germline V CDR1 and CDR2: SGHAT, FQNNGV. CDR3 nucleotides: TGTGCCAGCGGCCCCAATCCGGCGGCTGCCCCCAATGAGCAGTTCTTC. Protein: CASGPNPAAAPNEQFF.

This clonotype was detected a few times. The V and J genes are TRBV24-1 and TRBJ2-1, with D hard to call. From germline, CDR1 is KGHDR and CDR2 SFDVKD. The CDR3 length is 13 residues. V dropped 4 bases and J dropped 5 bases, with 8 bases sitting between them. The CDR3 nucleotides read TGTGCCACCAGTGAGGGCGGACACAATGAGCAGTTCTTC. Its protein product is CATSEGGHNEQFF.

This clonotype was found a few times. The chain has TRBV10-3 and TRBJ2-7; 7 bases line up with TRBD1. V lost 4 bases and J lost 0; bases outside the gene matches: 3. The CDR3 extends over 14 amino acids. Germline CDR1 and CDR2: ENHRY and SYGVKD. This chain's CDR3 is CAISAGTVSYEQYF. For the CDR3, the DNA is TGTGCCATCAGTGCCGGGACAGTCTCCTACGAGCAGTACTTC.

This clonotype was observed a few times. The CDR3, as DNA: TGTGCCAGCAGCCCCTGGACTAGCGGGGGGCCAGGGAATACGCAGTATTTT. Translated: CASSPWTSGGPGNTQYF. V gene TRBV7-2 combines with J gene TRBJ2-3; 14 bases line up with TRBD2. The CDR3 has 17 residues. Germline-derived CDR1 and CDR2 are SGHTA and FQGNSA. With 5 bases clipped from V and 7 bases from J, the junction kept 11 bases outside the gene matches.

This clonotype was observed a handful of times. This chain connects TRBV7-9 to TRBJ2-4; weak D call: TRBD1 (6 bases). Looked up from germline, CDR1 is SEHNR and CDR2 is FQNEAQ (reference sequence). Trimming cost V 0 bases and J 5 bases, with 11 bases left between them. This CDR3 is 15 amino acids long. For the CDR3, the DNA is TGTGCCAGCAGCTTAGCCCAGGGGAACCAAAACATTCAGTACTTC. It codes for CASSLAQGNQNIQYF.

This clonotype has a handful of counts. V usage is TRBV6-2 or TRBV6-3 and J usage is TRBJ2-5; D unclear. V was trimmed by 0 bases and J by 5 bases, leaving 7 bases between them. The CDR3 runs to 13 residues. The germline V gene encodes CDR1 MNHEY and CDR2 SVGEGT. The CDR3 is CASSYSGAETQYF. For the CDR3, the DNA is TGTGCCAGCAGTTACTCCGGAGCGGAGACCCAGTACTTC.

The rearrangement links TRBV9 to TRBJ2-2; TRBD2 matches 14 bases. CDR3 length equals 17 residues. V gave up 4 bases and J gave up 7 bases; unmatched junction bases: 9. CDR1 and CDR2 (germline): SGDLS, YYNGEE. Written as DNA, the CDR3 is TGTGCCAGCAGCATCTCGGGACTAGCGGGAGAAAGCGGGGAGCTGTTTTTT. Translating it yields CASSISGLAGESGELFF.

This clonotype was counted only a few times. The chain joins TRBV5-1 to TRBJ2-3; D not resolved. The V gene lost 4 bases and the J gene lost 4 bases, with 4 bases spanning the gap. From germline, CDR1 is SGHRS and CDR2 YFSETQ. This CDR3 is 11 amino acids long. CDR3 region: CASSASDTQYF. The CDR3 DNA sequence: TGCGCCAGCAGCGCATCAGATACGCAGTATTTT.

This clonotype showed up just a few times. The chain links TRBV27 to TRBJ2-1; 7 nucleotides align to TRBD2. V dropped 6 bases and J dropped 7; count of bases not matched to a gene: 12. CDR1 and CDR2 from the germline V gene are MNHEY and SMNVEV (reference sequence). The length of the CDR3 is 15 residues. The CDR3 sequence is CASSAGGGLVNEQFF. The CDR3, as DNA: TGTGCCAGCAGCGCCGGCGGGGGTCTTGTTAATGAGCAGTTCTTC.

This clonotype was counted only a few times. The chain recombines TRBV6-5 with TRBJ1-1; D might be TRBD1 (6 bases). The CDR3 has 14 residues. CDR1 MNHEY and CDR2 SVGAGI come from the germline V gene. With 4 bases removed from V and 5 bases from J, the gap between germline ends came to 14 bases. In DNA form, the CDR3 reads TGTGCCAGCAGTTGGAGGGGGGCGGGAACTGAAGCTTTCTTT. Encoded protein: CASSWRGAGTEAFF.

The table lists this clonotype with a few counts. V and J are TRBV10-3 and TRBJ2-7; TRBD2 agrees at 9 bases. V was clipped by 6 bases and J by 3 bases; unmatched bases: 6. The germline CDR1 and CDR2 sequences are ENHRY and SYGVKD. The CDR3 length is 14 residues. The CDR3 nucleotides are TGTGCCATCAGAGCCGGGACTAGCAGCTACGAGCAGTACTTC. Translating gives CAIRAGTSSYEQYF.

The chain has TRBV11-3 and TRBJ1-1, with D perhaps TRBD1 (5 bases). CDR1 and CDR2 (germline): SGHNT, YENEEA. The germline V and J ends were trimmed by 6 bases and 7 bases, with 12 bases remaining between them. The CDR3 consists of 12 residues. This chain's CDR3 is CASSRNGGEAFF. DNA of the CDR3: TGTGCCAGCAGTCGTAATGGGGGTGAAGCTTTCTTT.

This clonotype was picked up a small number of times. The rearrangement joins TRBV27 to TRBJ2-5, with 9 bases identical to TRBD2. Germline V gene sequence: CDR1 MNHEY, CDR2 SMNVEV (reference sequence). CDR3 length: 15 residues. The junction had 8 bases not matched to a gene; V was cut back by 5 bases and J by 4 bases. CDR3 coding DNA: TGTGCCAGCAGTACCCTAGCGGGATCCGGAGAGACCCAGTACTTC. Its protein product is CASSTLAGSGETQYF.